This entry lists 2 T cell receptor beta chains sequenced from one sample in a study of CD8+ T cells in alopecia areata. Following extraction, RNA underwent reverse transcription to cDNA, which served as the sequencing template. Method: immunoSEQ multiplex PCR; TCRdb's copy keeps in-frame clones and lacks some. The sample yields 90,000 to 150,000 clones, less than 45% seen once. Material for sequencing was CD4+ T cells sorted from blood. The source of these receptors is a human donor with alopecia areata.

The rearrangement uses TRBV7-9 and TRBJ2-1; D is ambiguous. CDR3 length: 11 residues. V was trimmed by 0 bases and J by 9 bases, leaving 3 bases between them. The germline V gene encodes CDR1 SEHNR and CDR2 FQNEAQ (reference sequence). This CDR3 is CASSLAGEQFF. The CDR3, as DNA: TGTGCCAGCAGCTTAGCCGGTGAGCAGTTCTTC.

This clone came up a few times. This chain uses TRBV29-1 with TRBJ1-2; D gene unclear. This CDR3 region has 12 residues. Germline values: CDR1 SQVTM, CDR2 ANQGSEA. V lost 4 bases and J 5 bases, leaving 11 bases between the germline ends. The CDR3 region is CSVGGRGYGYTF. In DNA form, the CDR3 reads TGCAGCGTTGGCGGGCGAGGATATGGCTACACCTTC. Using reference TRBV29-1 and TRBJ1-2 for the parts outside the CDR3, the full variable domain is SAVISQKPSRDICQRGTSLTIQCQVDSQVTMMFWYRQQPGQSLTLIATANQGSEATYESGFVIDKFPISRPNLTFSTLTVSNMSPEDSSIYLCSVGGRGYGYTFGSGTRLTVV.